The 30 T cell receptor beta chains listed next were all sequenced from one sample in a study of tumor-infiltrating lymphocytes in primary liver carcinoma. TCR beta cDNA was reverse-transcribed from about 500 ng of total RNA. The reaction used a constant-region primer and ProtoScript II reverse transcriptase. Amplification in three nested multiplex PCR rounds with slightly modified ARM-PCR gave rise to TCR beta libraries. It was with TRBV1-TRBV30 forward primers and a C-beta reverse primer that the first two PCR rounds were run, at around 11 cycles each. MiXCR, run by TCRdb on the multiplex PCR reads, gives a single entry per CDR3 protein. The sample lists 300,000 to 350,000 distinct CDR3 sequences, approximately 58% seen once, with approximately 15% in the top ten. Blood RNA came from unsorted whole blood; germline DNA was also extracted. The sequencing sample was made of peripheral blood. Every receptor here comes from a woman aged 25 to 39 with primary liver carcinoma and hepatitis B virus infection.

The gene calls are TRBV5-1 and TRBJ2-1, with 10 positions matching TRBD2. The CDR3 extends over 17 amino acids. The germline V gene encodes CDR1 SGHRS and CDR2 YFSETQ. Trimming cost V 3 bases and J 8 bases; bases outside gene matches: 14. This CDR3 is CASSSSGRALTSYEQFF. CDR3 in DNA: TGCGCCAGCAGCTCCAGCGGGAGGGCCCTCACATCATATGAGCAGTTCTTC.

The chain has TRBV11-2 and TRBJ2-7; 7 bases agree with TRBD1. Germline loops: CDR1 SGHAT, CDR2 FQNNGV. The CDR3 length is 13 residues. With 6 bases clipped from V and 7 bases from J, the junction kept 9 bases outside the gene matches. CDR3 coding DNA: TGTGCCAGCAGTCTAGACCAGGGGGTAGAGCAGTACTTC. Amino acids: CASSLDQGVEQYF.

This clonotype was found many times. The CDR3 spells CASSLSGTNYEQYF. In nucleotides, the CDR3 is TGTGCCAGCAGCTTAAGTGGCACCAACTACGAGCAGTACTTC. V is TRBV7-9 and J is TRBJ2-7, with D hard to call. The CDR3 extends over 14 amino acids. The V end lost 2 bases, the J end lost 3 bases, and 11 bases lay between the germline ends. In germline, CDR1 is SEHNR, CDR2 FQNEAQ (reference sequence).

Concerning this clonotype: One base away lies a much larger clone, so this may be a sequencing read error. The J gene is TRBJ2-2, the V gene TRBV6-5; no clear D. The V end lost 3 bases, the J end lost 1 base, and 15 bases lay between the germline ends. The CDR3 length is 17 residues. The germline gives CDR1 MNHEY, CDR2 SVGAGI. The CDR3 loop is CASSYNSAKGNTGELFF. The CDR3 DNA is TGTGCCAGCAGTTATAATTCAGCCAAGGGGAACACCGGGGAGCTGTTTTTT.

The CDR3 DNA sequence: TGCGCCAGCAGCCATCCCAGGGAAGGGAAAGCCGGGGAGCTGTTTTTT. Translating gives CASSHPREGKAGELFF. The rearrangement uses TRBV4-1 and TRBJ2-2; D possibly corresponds to TRBD1 (5 bases). Between the trimmed V and J ends, which lost 3 bases and 6 bases, there was a span of 17 bases. The CDR3 extends over 16 amino acids. Per the germline V gene, CDR1 is MGHRA and CDR2 is YSYEKL.

CDR3 sequence (DNA): TGCGCCAGCAATTCGCGAGGGAGCGGGAGGGCCCACGAGCAGTACTTC. Protein: CASNSRGSGRAHEQYF. The chain combines TRBV5-1 with TRBJ2-7, with 10 bases fitting TRBD2. CDR3 length: 16 residues. The germline CDR1 and CDR2 sequences are SGHRS and YFSETQ. With 6 bases clipped from V and 5 bases from J, the junction kept 14 bases outside the gene matches.

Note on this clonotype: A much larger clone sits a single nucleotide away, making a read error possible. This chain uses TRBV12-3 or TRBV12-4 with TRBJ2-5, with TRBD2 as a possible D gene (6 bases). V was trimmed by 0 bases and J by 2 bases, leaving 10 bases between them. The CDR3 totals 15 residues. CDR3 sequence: CASSLALGGQETQYF. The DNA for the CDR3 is TGTGCCAGCAGTTTAGCGCTGGGGGGACAAGAGACCCAGTACTTC.

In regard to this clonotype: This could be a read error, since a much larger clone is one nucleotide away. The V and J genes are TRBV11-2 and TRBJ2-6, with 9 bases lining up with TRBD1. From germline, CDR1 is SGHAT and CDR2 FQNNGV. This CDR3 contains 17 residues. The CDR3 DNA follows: TGTGCCAGCAACTTAGGGACAGGGATCGGTGGGGCCAACGTCCTGACTTTC. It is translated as CASNLGTGIGGANVLTF.

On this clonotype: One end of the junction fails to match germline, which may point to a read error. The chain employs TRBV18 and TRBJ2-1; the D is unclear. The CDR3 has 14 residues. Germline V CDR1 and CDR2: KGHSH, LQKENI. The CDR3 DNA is TGTGTCAGCTCACCGAGCAGCCTTGACAATGAGCAGTTCTTC. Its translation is CVSSPSSLDNEQFF.

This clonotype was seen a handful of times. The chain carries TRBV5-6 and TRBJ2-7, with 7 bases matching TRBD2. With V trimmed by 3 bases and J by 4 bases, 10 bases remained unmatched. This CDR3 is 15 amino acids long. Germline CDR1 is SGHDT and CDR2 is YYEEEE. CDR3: CASSWGGLSAYEQYF. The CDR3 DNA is TGTGCCAGCAGCTGGGGGGGACTTTCAGCTTACGAGCAGTACTTC.

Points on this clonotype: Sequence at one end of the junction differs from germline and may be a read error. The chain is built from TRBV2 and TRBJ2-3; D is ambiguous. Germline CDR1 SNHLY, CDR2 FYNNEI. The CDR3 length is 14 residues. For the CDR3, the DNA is TGTGCCATCAGTGAATGGGTCAGCATAGATACGCAGTATTTT. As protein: CAISEWVSIDTQYF.

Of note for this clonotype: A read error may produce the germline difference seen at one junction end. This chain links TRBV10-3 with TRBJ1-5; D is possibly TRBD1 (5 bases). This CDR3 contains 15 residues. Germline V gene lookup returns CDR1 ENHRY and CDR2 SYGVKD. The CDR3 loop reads CGISGRGGSEEPQHF. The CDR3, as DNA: TGTGGCATCAGTGGGAGGGGAGGGTCGGAGGAGCCCCAGCATTTT.

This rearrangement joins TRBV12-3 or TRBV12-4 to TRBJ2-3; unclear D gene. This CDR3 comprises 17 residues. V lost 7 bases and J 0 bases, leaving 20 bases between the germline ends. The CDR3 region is CASTLKLSPLSTDTQYF. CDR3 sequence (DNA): TGTGCCAGCACGTTAAAGCTATCCCCCCTTAGCACAGATACGCAGTATTTT.

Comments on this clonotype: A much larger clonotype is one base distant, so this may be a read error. The CDR3 loop is CASSSRTGRVNSNQPQHF. For the CDR3, the DNA is TGTGCCAGCAGTTCCAGGACAGGGAGGGTAAATAGCAATCAGCCCCAGCATTTT. This chain joins TRBV12-3 or TRBV12-4 and TRBJ1-5, with TRBD1 identical over 8 bases. CDR3 length: 18 amino acids. Losses at the gene ends were 4 bases for V and 0 bases for J; bases not matched to a gene: 11.

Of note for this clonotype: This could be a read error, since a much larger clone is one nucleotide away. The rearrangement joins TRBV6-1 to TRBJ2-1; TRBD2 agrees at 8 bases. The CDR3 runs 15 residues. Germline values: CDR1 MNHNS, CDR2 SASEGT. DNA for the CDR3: TGTGCCAGCAGTGAGGCGGGACTAGGGTCCAATGAGCGGTTCTTC. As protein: CASSEAGLGSNERFF.

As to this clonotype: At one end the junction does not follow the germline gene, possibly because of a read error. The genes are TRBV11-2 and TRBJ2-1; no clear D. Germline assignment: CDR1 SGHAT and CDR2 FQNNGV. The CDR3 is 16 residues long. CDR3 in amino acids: CTSSLVWEPVGNEQFF. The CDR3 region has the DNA TGTACCAGCAGCTTAGTTTGGGAACCCGTGGGGAATGAGCAGTTCTTT.

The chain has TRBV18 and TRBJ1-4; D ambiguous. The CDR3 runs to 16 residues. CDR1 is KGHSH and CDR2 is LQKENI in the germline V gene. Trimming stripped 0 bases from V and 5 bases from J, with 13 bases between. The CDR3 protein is CASSPPGGGSNEKLFF. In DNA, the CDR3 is TGTGCCAGCTCACCACCTGGAGGCGGGTCGAATGAAAAACTGTTTTTT.

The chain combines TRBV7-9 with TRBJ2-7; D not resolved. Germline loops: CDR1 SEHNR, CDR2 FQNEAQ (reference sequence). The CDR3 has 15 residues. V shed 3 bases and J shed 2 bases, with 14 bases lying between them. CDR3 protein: CASSFNTQSPYEQYF. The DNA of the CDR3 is TGTGCCAGCAGCTTTAACACTCAATCGCCCTACGAGCAGTACTTC.

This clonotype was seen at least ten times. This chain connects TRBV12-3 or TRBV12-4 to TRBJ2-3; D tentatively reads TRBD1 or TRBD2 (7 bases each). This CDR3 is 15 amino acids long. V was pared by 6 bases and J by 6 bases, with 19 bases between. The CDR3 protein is CASSRQGGLVDTQYF. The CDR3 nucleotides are TGTGCCAGCAGCCGACAGGGAGGGCTTGTGGATACGCAGTATTTT.

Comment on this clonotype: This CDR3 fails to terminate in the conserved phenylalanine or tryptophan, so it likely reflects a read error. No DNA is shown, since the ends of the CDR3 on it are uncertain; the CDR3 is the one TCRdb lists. This chain's CDR3 is CASSETPLAGVLL. The rearrangement uses TRBV10-2 and TRBJ2-1; TRBD2 was called by the table and not checked on the DNA. CDR1 and CDR2 (germline): WSHSY, SAAADI. The CDR3 contains 13 residues when both ends are counted.

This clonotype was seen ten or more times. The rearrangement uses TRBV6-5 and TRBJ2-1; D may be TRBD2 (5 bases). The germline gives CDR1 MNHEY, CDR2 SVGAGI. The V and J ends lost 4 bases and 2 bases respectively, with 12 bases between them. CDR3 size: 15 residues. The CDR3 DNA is TGTGCCAGCAGTTCGGTGGGAGAGGCCTACAATGAGCAGTTCTTC. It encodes CASSSVGEAYNEQFF.

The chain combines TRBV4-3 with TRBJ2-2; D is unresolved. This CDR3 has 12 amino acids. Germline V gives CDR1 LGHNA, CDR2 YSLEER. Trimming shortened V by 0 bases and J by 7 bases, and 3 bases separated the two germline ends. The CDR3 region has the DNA TGCGCCAGCAGCCAAGATAACGGGGAGCTGTTTTTT. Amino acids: CASSQDNGELFF.

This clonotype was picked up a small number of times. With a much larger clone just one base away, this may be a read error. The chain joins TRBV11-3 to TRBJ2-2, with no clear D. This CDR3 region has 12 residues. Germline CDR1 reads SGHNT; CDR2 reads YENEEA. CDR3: CANSSPQGELFF. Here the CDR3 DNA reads TGTGCCAACAGCTCTCCACAGGGGGAGCTGTTTTTT.

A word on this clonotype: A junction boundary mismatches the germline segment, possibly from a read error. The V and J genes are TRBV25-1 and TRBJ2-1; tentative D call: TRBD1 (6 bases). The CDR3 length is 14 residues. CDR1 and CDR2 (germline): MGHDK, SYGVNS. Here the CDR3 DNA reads TGCGCCAGCAGTCTCAAGGGGGTCTACAATGAGCAGTTCTTC. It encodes CASSLKGVYNEQFF.

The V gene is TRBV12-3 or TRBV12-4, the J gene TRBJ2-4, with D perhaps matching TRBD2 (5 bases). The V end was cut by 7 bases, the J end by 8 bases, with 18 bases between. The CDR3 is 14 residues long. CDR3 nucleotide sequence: TGTGCCAGCACCTCCGGGATAGGGAACGACATTCAGTACTTC. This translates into CASTSGIGNDIQYF.

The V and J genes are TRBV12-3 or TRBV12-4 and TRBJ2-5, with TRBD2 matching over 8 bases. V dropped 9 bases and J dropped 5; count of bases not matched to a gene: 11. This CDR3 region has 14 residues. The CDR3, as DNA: TGTGCCAGTACCTTCAGCGGGAGTTCGGAGACCCAGTACTTC. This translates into CASTFSGSSETQYF.

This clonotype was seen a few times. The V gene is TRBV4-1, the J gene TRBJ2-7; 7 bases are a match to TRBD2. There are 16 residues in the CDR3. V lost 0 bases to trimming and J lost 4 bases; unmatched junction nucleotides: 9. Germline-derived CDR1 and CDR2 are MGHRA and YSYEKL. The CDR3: CASSQERRGRGYEQYF. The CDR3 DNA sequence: TGCGCCAGCAGCCAAGAAAGGCGCGGGAGAGGGTACGAGCAGTACTTC.

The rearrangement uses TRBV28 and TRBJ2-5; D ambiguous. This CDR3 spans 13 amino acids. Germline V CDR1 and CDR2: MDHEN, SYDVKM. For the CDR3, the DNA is TGTGTCACCCCCCAACTACACCTGGCGACCCAGTACTTC. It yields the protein CVTPQLHLATQYF. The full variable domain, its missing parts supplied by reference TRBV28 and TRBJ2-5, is DVKVTQSSRYLVKRTGEKVFLECVQDMDHENMFWYRQDPGLGLRLIYFSYDVKMKEKGDIPEGYSVSREKKERFSLILESASTNQTSMYLCVTPQLHLATQYFGPGTRLLVL.

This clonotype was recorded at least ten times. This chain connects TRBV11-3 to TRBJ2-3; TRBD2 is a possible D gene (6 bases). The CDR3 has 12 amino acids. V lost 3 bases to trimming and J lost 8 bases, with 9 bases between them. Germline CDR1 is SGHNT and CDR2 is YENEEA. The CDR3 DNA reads TGTGCCAGCAGCTTTTACGGGGGTACGCAGTATTTT. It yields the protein CASSFYGGTQYF.

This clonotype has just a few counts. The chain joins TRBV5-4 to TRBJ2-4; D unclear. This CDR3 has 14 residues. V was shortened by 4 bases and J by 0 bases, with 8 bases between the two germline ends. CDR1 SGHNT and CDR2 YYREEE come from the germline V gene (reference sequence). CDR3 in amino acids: CASSPLGAKNIQYF. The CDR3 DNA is TGTGCCAGCAGCCCGTTAGGAGCCAAAAACATTCAGTACTTC.